The clone carrying this T cell receptor beta chain turned up a few times. As yet, its antigen is unknown. The sample is drawn from a study of CD8 T cells in ankylosing spondylitis. Study-level points and caveats: In synovial fluid and blood from reactive arthritis, some motif variants were previously reported. A motif in TCR beta, a set of roughly eight highly homologous variants, appeared characteristic of ankylosing spondylitis blood. Reports say disease-linked clones showed up significantly more in matched ankylosing spondylitis synovial fluid.

TCRdb re-analysed the 5' RACE reads in MiXCR, keeping a single row per CDR3 protein. The sample lists fewer than 450,000 distinct CDR3 sequences, 17% seen once, with just over 1% in the top ten. Germline V gene data show CDR1 as DFQATT and CDR2 as SNEGSKA (reference sequence). The V segment lost 6 bases and the J segment 1 base; nucleotides outside the gene matches: 6. The CDR3 totals 15 residues. This sequence originates from a male donor with ankylosing spondylitis. The specimen sequenced was blood, either unsorted or a sorted T cell fraction (not recorded which). The chain employs TRBV20-1 and TRBJ2-1, with 10 bases matching TRBD2. CDR3 region: CSAPRSGGSYNEQFF. As DNA, the CDR3 is TGCAGTGCGCCGCGTAGCGGGGGGTCCTACAATGAGCAGTTCTTC.